This T cell receptor (beta chain) was documented in a study of sequential checkpoint blockade in melanoma (dated by TCRdb to between 2018 and 2021). Concerning the study at large: Patients were assigned by 1:1 randomization to either first-line nivolumab followed by ipilimumab (arm A) or ipilimumab followed by nivolumab (arm B). Maintenance nivolumab came after both trial sequences. DNA from about 100 melanoma tumor samples collected before treatment underwent TCRbeta immunosequencing. For some 24 patients, matched tumor biopsies were obtained before treatment and at week 13, following single-agent nivolumab (arm A) or ipilimumab (arm B). The same lesion was the source of 65% to 80% of the matched pre- and post-treatment tumor biopsy pairs.

Overall study outcomes, separate from this receptor: The model for predicting response that combines TCR metrics with mutation burden needs to be validated in larger, independent patient cohorts. Tumor T-cell fraction and clonality were found to correlate with PD-L1 staining and CD8+ T-cell counts but not with mutational load. Among patients in the nivolumab-first arm (arm A), tumor TIL clonality before treatment was associated with response (P = .04). Patients with increases in tumor T-cell fraction and clonality by week 13 were approximately 30 times more likely to achieve clinical benefit. Small sample sizes and reduced statistical power limited the within-arm analyses of tumor T-cell fraction.

The treatment or condition label for this specimen denotes: randomized to nivolumab then ipilimumab (arm A) or the reverse (arm B). Prior DNA-damaging chemotherapy had not been received by any trial patient. The samples were obtained from melanoma patients enrolled in CheckMate 064, an open-label, randomized phase II trial testing sequential checkpoint blockade. Tumor TCR sequencing used genomic DNA from formalin-fixed paraffin-embedded (FFPE) tissue samples. The immunoSEQ Assay was used to immunosequence TCRbeta CDR3 regions from genomic DNA. Genomic DNA was amplified by bias-controlled multiplex PCR before high-throughput sequencing. On the study's bioinformatics: To quantify the absolute abundance of each unique TCRbeta CDR3 region, the sequences were collapsed and filtered. Clonality, defined as 1 minus Pielou's evenness, was calculated using only productive rearrangements. Tumor T-cell fraction was calculated by normalizing TCRbeta template counts to usable DNA, which was estimated from several housekeeping genes. A previously published method was used to identify clones whose frequencies were significantly greater in on-treatment samples than in baseline samples. TCRdb provides this immuneACCESS table in a form limited to in-frame rearrangements. Some clones are lacking; in checked studies, under half of them reflect an unresolved V gene, and why the rest are absent is not known. V, J and clone size reflect that table, while D and trimming were determined from the DNA. The sample table holds fewer than 5,500 clones, of which roughly 17% were seen once. The ten largest make up roughly 8.6% of the sample.

This clone was detected many times. Its antigen remains undetermined. Per-nucleotide qualities are absent, and no much larger clonotype sits a single base away. The receptor's source is a human donor with melanoma. The starting material was tumor tissue (inferred from file names), obtained from a patient given nivolumab and ipilimumab in sequence.

CDR3 sequence: CASSLGHRGQTQYF. The base sequence is TGTGCCAGCAGCTTAGGTCACAGGGGCCAGACCCAGTACTTC. This sequence uses TRBV11-3 and TRBJ2-5; 7 junctional bases match TRBD1. Trimmed from V: 1 base; trimmed from J: 6 bases; junction bases lacking a gene match: 5. The CDR3 numbers 14 residues from cysteine through phenylalanine. The only DNA kept is the CDR3, 42 bases in frame from the first base. CDR1 and CDR2, looked up from the germline V gene, are SGHNT and YENEEA.